A single sample gave rise to the 22 T cell receptor beta chains below, sequenced in a study of T cells in Graves' hyperthyroidism and ophthalmopathy. Authors of the study amplified TCR beta CDR3 regions from RNA transcripts. TCR CDR3 underwent first-round RT-PCR with the HTBI primer set. TCRdb fed the multiplex PCR reads into MiXCR, producing one record per CDR3 protein. The sample lists around 660,000 distinct CDR3 sequences, about 45% occurring once. The sample comprised peripheral blood or thyroid tissue (not recorded which). The receptors shown here come from an adult man with Graves' disease, either hyperthyroidism or ophthalmopathy (not recorded which).

This clonotype was recorded many times. The J gene is TRBJ2-7, the V gene TRBV7-8; D not resolved. The CDR3 spans 13 residues. Trimming shortened V by 6 bases and J by 2 bases, and 11 bases separated the two germline ends. The germline CDR1 and CDR2 sequences are SGHVS and FQNEAQ. CDR3 region: CASRATSAYEQYF. The CDR3 bases are TGTGCCAGCAGGGCGACTTCCGCCTACGAGCAGTACTTC. Drawing the rest from reference TRBV7-8 and TRBJ2-7, the complete variable domain is GAGVSQSPRYKVAKRGQDVALRCDPISGHVSLFWYQQALGQGPEFLTYFQNEAQLDKSGLPSDRFFAERPEGSVSTLKIQRTQQEDSAVYLCASRATSAYEQYFGPGTRLTVT.

The chain links TRBV29-1 to TRBJ1-4; D remains unclear. Germline CDR1 reads SQVTM; CDR2 reads ANQGSEA. V was trimmed by 4 bases and J by 3 bases, leaving 9 bases between them. The CDR3 runs 13 residues. CDR3 sequence: CSVVDQSNEKLFF. Written as DNA, the CDR3 is TGCAGCGTTGTTGATCAATCTAATGAAAAACTGTTTTTT.

This clonotype was counted at least ten times. The gene calls are TRBV7-6 and TRBJ2-7; 10 positions agree with TRBD1. V lost 5 bases, J lost 6 bases, and 7 bases stayed unmatched. CDR3 length: 14 amino acids. CDR1 and CDR2 from the germline V gene are SGHVS and FNYEAQ. CDR3: CASSPRQGAGEQYF. DNA of the CDR3: TGTGCCAGCAGCCCGCGACAGGGGGCGGGCGAGCAGTACTTC.

As for this clonotype: One end of the junction fails to match germline, which may point to a read error. The gene calls are TRBV10-3 and TRBJ1-4, with 9 bases that match TRBD1. CDR1 is ENHRY and CDR2 is SYGVKD in the germline V gene. The CDR3 runs to 15 residues. CDR3: CASSNQDRGSEKLFF. CDR3 coding DNA: TGTGCCAGCAGTAACCAGGACAGGGGAAGTGAAAAACTGTTTTTT.

V gene TRBV29-1 combines with J gene TRBJ1-2; 7 bases are shared with TRBD1. Trimming removed 5 bases from V and 0 bases from J; junction bases left unmatched: 12. The germline gives CDR1 SQVTM, CDR2 ANQGSEA. The CDR3 totals 16 residues. The CDR3 loop reads CSVLTKGAPSNYGYTF. In DNA, the CDR3 is TGCAGCGTTCTCACCAAGGGGGCCCCCTCTAACTATGGCTACACCTTC.

The chain carries TRBV7-9 and TRBJ2-7; no reliable D call. This CDR3 spans 15 amino acids. The V and J ends lost 1 base and 2 bases respectively, with 12 bases between them. Germline V CDR1 and CDR2: SEHNR, FQNEAQ (reference sequence). CDR3 amino acids: CASSLVGPRTYEQYF. The CDR3, as DNA: TGTGCCAGCAGCTTAGTCGGACCTAGAACCTACGAGCAGTACTTC.

The chain recombines TRBV24-1 with TRBJ1-2, with D tentatively TRBD1 (6 bases). The ends were cut back, 2 bases at V and 14 bases at J, with 29 bases in the middle. Looked up from germline, CDR1 is KGHDR and CDR2 is SFDVKD. This CDR3 region has 17 residues. As DNA, the CDR3 is TGTGCCACCAGTGATTCGACGACGGTCTTCGGGACACCATTTGTAACCTTC. As protein: CATSDSTTVFGTPFVTF.

This clonotype was recorded many times. The chain links TRBV7-9 to TRBJ1-1; D call uncertain. V was shortened by 2 bases and J by 0 bases, with 4 bases between the two germline ends. The CDR3 has 13 amino acids. Germline lookup yields CDR1 SEHNR and CDR2 FQNEAQ (reference sequence). In DNA form, the CDR3 reads TGTGCCAGCAGCTTATCGGTGAACACTGAAGCTTTCTTT. It codes for CASSLSVNTEAFF.

The CDR3 protein is CASSLGFGARDNSPLHF. CDR3 DNA: TGTGCCAGCAGCTTAGGTTTCGGGGCTCGGGATAATTCACCCCTCCACTTT. The chain recombines TRBV7-2 with TRBJ1-6; D perhaps matches TRBD1 (5 bases). Germline-derived CDR1 and CDR2 are SGHTA and FQGNSA. This CDR3 region has 17 residues. The ends were cut back, 1 base at V and 5 bases at J, with 15 bases in the middle.

This rearrangement joins TRBV6-6 to TRBJ2-7; tentatively, D is TRBD1 or TRBD2 (5 bases each). The CDR3 loop spans 14 amino acids. Trimming took 6 bases from V and 2 from J, leaving 14 bases between them. CDR1 and CDR2 (germline): MNHNY, SVGAGI (reference sequence). In DNA, the CDR3 is TGTGCCAGCAGGGACCGGGACGGTCCCTACGAGCAGTACTTC. This sequence encodes CASRDRDGPYEQYF.

This clonotype has only one observation. The chain joins TRBV7-2 to TRBJ2-5; D perhaps matches TRBD2 (6 bases). CDR1 and CDR2 (germline): SGHTA, FQGNSA. V lost 1 base and J 0 bases, leaving 12 bases between the germline ends. CDR3 length equals 16 residues. CDR3 sequence (DNA): TGTGCCAGCAGCTTAGGGACCGCGGGGAACCAAGAGACCCAGTACTTC. Its protein is CASSLGTAGNQETQYF. The full variable domain, rest sourced from reference TRBV7-2 and TRBJ2-5, is GAGVSQSPSNKVTEKGKDVELRCDPISGHTALYWYRQSLGQGLEFLIYFQGNSAPDKSGLPSDRFSAERTGGSVSTLTIQRTQQEDSAVYLCASSLGTAGNQETQYFGPGTRLLVL.

The chain joins TRBV29-1 to TRBJ1-6, with 11 positions matching TRBD1. Germline CDR1 SQVTM, CDR2 ANQGSEA. Trimming removed 4 bases from V and 8 bases from J; junction bases left unmatched: 4. CDR3 size: 14 residues. The CDR3 DNA follows: TGCAGCGTTGTTTCGGGACAGGGGGATTCACCCCTCCACTTT. Translated: CSVVSGQGDSPLHF.

Concerning this clonotype: A much larger clone sits a single nucleotide away, making a read error possible. This chain links TRBV10-3 with TRBJ1-1; D may be TRBD1 (5 bases). CDR3 length: 12 residues. Trimming removed 7 bases at V and 7 bases at J, with 13 bases between. Germline CDR1 is ENHRY and CDR2 is SYGVKD. CDR3 coding DNA: TGTGCCATCAAGGGCAGGGCAAGTGAAGCTTTCTTT. Its translation: CAIKGRASEAFF.

This clonotype turned up a few times. The chain recombines TRBV7-9 with TRBJ1-1; perhaps TRBD1 as D (6 bases). The V gene's germline CDR1 is SEHNR and CDR2 FQNEAQ (reference sequence). The CDR3 has 14 amino acids. The V end was cut by 5 bases, the J end by 1 base, with 11 bases between. This CDR3 is CASSPEGQNTEAFF. The CDR3 DNA is TGTGCCAGCAGCCCGGAGGGACAGAACACTGAAGCTTTCTTT.

V gene TRBV7-9 combines with J gene TRBJ1-4, with TRBD1 identical over 8 bases. V lost 5 bases, J lost 8 bases, and 16 bases stayed unmatched. The CDR3 loop spans 17 amino acids. Germline V CDR1 and CDR2: SEHNR, FQNEAQ (reference sequence). The CDR3 DNA is TGTGCCAGCAGCCACTCCCAACGGACAGGGCTCGGGGAAAAACTGTTTTTT. This encodes CASSHSQRTGLGEKLFF.

The V call is TRBV20-1, the J call TRBJ2-5, with TRBD1 identical over 8 bases. This CDR3 has 13 residues. V lost 6 bases and J lost 4; bases outside the gene matches: 7. In germline, CDR1 is DFQATT, CDR2 SNEGSKA (reference sequence). The CDR3 is CSASTGGVETQYF. The CDR3 DNA reads as TGCAGTGCGAGTACAGGGGGTGTAGAGACCCAGTACTTC.

The chain carries TRBV7-9 and TRBJ2-5; either TRBD1 or TRBD2 may supply D (7 bases each). Trimming left V 3 bases short and J 3 bases short, with 14 bases between. CDR3 size: 15 residues. Germline CDR1 SEHNR, CDR2 FQNEAQ (reference sequence). The CDR3 loop is CASSLAGGDKETQYF. CDR3 in DNA: TGTGCCAGCAGCTTGGCAGGGGGGGACAAAGAGACCCAGTACTTC.

This clonotype has ten or more counts. The gene calls are TRBV2 and TRBJ1-3, with a possible D match to TRBD1 (6 bases). This CDR3 has 15 residues. Germline V lookup: CDR1 SNHLY, CDR2 FYNNEI. Trimming pared 4 bases from V and 4 bases from J, leaving 14 bases between. CDR3 protein: CASSGGGLGGNTIYF. DNA for the CDR3: TGTGCCAGCAGTGGTGGGGGGCTCGGCGGAAACACCATATATTTT.

The chain combines TRBV7-8 with TRBJ1-2; the D gene is possibly TRBD1 (6 bases). Trimming removed 9 bases from V and 4 bases from J, with 24 bases in between. Germline CDR1 is SGHVS and CDR2 is FQNEAQ. CDR3 size: 16 residues. CDR3 nucleotides: TGTGCCAGTAGTATAGTCCCACAGGGCGACTCCTATGGCTACACCTTC. It encodes CASSIVPQGDSYGYTF.

The V gene is TRBV9, the J gene TRBJ2-7; D gene ambiguous. The CDR3 runs to 14 residues. Trimming stripped 0 bases from V and 0 bases from J, with 7 bases between. In germline, CDR1 is SGDLS, CDR2 YYNGEE. CDR3 nucleotides: TGTGCCAGCAGCGTAGATCCGGCCTCCTACGAGCAGTACTTC. It encodes CASSVDPASYEQYF.

This clonotype appeared many times. The genes are TRBV9 and TRBJ1-2; no clear D gene. Germline CDR1 reads SGDLS; CDR2 reads YYNGEE. Trimming shortened V by 3 bases and J by 7 bases, and 7 bases separated the two germline ends. The CDR3 spans 11 residues. The CDR3 sequence: CASSGLVGYTF. The CDR3 DNA reads TGTGCCAGCAGCGGCCTGGTTGGCTACACCTTC.

The rearrangement uses TRBV2 and TRBJ2-7; TRBD2 agrees at 9 bases. CDR1 and CDR2 from the germline V gene are SNHLY and FYNNEI. V dropped 6 bases and J dropped 2; count of bases not matched to a gene: 5. This CDR3 is built from 14 residues. The chain's CDR3 is CASSWGGRAYEQYF. The CDR3 region has the DNA TGTGCCAGCAGCTGGGGCGGGAGGGCCTACGAGCAGTACTTC.